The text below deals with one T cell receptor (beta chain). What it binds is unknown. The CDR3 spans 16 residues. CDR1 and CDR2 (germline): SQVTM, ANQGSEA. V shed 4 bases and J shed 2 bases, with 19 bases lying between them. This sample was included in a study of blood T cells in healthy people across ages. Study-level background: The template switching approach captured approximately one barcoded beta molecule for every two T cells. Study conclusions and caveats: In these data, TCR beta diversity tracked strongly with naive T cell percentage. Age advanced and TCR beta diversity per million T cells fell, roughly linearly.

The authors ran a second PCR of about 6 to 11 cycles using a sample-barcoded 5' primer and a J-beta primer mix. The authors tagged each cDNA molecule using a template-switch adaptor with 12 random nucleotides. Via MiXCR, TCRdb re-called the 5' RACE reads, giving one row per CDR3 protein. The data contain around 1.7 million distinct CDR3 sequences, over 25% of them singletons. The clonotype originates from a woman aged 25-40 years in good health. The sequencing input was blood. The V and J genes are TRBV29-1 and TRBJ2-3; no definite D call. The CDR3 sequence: CSVVYGVVGHTDTQYF. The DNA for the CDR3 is TGCAGCGTTGTGTACGGAGTAGTGGGCCACACAGATACGCAGTATTTT.